Sequencing of this TCR beta chain was carried out in a study of T cell responses to AZD1222 COVID-19 vaccine listed by TCRdb under 2021. Regarding the research as a whole: AZD1222 recipients with second doses at about 4 weeks or about 12 weeks were pooled, because spike-specific TCR depth and breadth did not differ between schedules. A total of around 240 trial participants underwent TCR sequencing, of whom nearly 210 had received two doses of AZD1222 and approximately 26 had received two doses of the MenACWY control vaccine. Trial participants were enrolled by age into 18-55, 56-69 and 70-plus year subgroups, with around 150, 28 and 57 TCR-sequenced participants respectively. What the authors observed across the whole study: Epitopes outside the regions mutated in the B.1.351 and B.1.1.7 variants were reportedly recognized by nearly half of the unique spike-specific TCRs. Because no samples from the day 14 peak response were available, repertoires could be characterized only after the peak T cell response. Conclusions about previously exposed vaccinees are limited, since just five to seven AZD1222 recipients were seropositive for SARS-CoV-2 at baseline. Most participants were white British and females outnumbered males, and the authors suggested that clonal diversity may have been underestimated. The whole spike protein was spanned by vaccine-associated CD4 TCRs, and dominant responses were seen in regions 160-218 and 743-854. After two AZD1222 doses, spike-specific TCR breadth and depth were significantly higher than at day 0 and than in MenACWY recipients. In the small 56-69-year group, the increase in depth fell short of significance, most likely because of low power.

Sequences KGHSH (CDR1) and LQKENI (CDR2) are obtained from the germline V gene. The CDR3 has 14 amino acids, counting the end cysteine and phenylalanine. The entry retains the CDR3 DNA only, 42 bases that are in frame from base 1. Trimming takes 3 bases off V and 3 bases off J; junction bases not matched to a gene: 2. The time point label here, explained by the study, means: baseline before first vaccination. The vaccinee samples were drawn from two UK trials, COV001 and COV002, one of which was a single-blind randomized controlled phase 2/3 trial testing AZD1222 (ChAdOx1 nCoV-19) in healthy adults. For TCRbeta chain sequencing, PBMC samples were collected from trial participants at day 0 and at day 28 after the second dose. On this clone itself: No antigen is known for it. No base quality information exists; no much larger clone differs at one position.

The CDR3 regions of human TCRbeta chains were analyzed by immunosequencing. Per the authors' processing: TCRs in the repertoires were matched against a reference library of SARS-CoV-2-specific TCRs that had been generated with the MIRA antigen-specificity platform. Breadth was defined as the fraction of unique TCRs that were SARS-CoV-2-associated, and depth was defined as the fraction of total T cells that were SARS-CoV-2-associated. Using the MIRA data, each spike-specific TCR was mapped to the spike region that the TCR reacts to and placed in a CD4 or CD8 class. Log10-transformed breadth and depth values were compared by one-way ANOVA with Sidak's multiple comparisons tests. In its TCRdb copy, this immuneACCESS table keeps in-frame sequences only and misses some clones. Where compared with another copy, unresolved V genes explain less than half of these, and the others have no known cause. The V and J calls and clone size are taken from that table; D and trimming were inferred from the DNA. The sample records 100,000 to 150,000 clones, over 80% of which are singletons. The top ten clonotypes cover approximately 1.1% of the sample.

This receptor was identified in an adult in good health. This receptor chain uses TRBV18 and TRBJ2-7; 10 of the junction bases match TRBD1. Material: peripheral blood, obtained on day 0 of AZD1222 vaccination. CDR3 loop: CASSPGTGVYEQYF. The DNA sequence is as follows: TGTGCCAGCTCACCGGGGACAGGGGTCTACGAGCAGTACTTC.